The 29 T cell receptor beta chains in this list originate from one sample, sequenced in a study of beta chain features in type 1 diabetes. Study observations and caveats: Patients with Type 1 diabetes showed moderately but significantly shorter TCRB CDR3s in all four CD4+ subsets.

Of the isolated RNA, all was reverse transcribed, and so the sequenced material was expressed TCRB transcripts. Some clones are missing from TCRdb's copy, which holds only in-frame ones; the method was immunoSEQ multiplex PCR. The data show about 740,000 clones, roughly 12% seen once. No antigen is known for these receptors. Sequenced material: naive CD4+ T cells from blood. These receptors were collected from a man aged 18 to 29 with type 1 diabetes.

This clone appeared a few times. The rearrangement uses TRBV30 and TRBJ1-5, with a tentative D call TRBD1 (6 bases). Trimming cost V 0 bases and J 7 bases, with 13 bases left between them. Germline loops: CDR1 GTSNPN, CDR2 SVGIG (reference sequence). CDR3 size: 14 residues. CDR3 in amino acids: CAWSVGGRGQPQHF. The CDR3 bases are TGTGCCTGGAGTGTGGGGGGGCGCGGGCAGCCCCAGCATTTT.

This clone was seen more than once but under ten times. V gene TRBV7-2 combines with J gene TRBJ1-5, with D possibly being TRBD1 (6 bases). Germline values: CDR1 SGHTA, CDR2 FQGNSA. V was clipped by 2 bases and J by 0 bases, with 14 bases between them. The CDR3 is 17 residues long. CDR3 coding DNA: TGTGCCAGCAGCTTAAGGGGGTGGGCCGATAGCAATCAGCCCCAGCATTTT. Translation: CASSLRGWADSNQPQHF. The entire variable domain, with the rest obtained from reference TRBV7-2 and TRBJ1-5, is as follows: GAGVSQSPSNKVTEKGKDVELRCDPISGHTALYWYRQSLGQGLEFLIYFQGNSAPDKSGLPSDRFSAERTGGSVSTLTIQRTQQEDSAVYLCASSLRGWADSNQPQHFGDGTRLSIL.

The count of this clone is one. This chain uses TRBV19 with TRBJ2-4, with D possibly TRBD2 on 6 matching bases. The CDR3 runs 12 residues. Germline lookup yields CDR1 LNHDA and CDR2 SQIVND (reference sequence). Trimming shortened V by 10 bases and J by 6 bases, and 13 bases separated the two germline ends. In DNA, the CDR3 is TGTGCCACCTCAAGACTAGGAAACATTCAGTACTTC. This translates into CATSRLGNIQYF.

The V and J genes are TRBV29-1 and TRBJ2-7; D is ambiguous. CDR1 and CDR2 from the germline V gene are SQVTM and ANQGSEA. V was shortened by 4 bases and J by 2 bases, with 15 bases between the two germline ends. CDR3 length: 14 residues. CDR3 DNA sequence: TGCAGCGTTGGTGTAGGGCTTCAGACCTACGAGCAGTACTTC. Translated: CSVGVGLQTYEQYF.

This clone has a handful of counts. The chain links TRBV7-9 to TRBJ1-1; D gene uncertain. The length of the CDR3 is 10 residues. Germline V gene data show CDR1 as SEHNR and CDR2 as FQNEAQ (reference sequence). Trimming removed 6 bases at V and 3 bases at J, with 2 bases between. As DNA, the CDR3 is TGTGCCAGCAGTTACACTGAAGCTTTCTTT. The encoded protein is CASSYTEAFF. The whole variable domain, filled in from reference TRBV7-9 and TRBJ1-1, reads DTGVSQNPRHKITKRGQNVTFRCDPISEHNRLYWYRQTLGQGPEFLTYFQNEAQLEKSRLLSDRFSAERPKGSFSTLEIQRTEQGDSAMYLCASSYTEAFFGQGTRLTVV.

With respect to this clone: The sample carries other DNA sequences with the same CDR3. The chain has TRBV18 and TRBJ1-2; 7 bases map to TRBD1. The ends lost 3 bases at V and 4 bases at J; junction bases unmatched: 2. Germline values: CDR1 KGHSH, CDR2 LQKENI. This CDR3 region has 13 residues. CDR3 in amino acids: CASSPGQIYGYTF. The CDR3 nucleotides are TGTGCCAGCTCACCGGGACAGATCTATGGCTACACCTTC.

This clone was detected a few times. The V gene is TRBV7-9, the J gene TRBJ2-7; no clear D. Trimming removed 1 base at V and 1 base at J, with 5 bases between. The germline CDR1 and CDR2 sequences are SEHNR and FQNEAQ (reference sequence). CDR3 length: 13 residues. CDR3 sequence reads: CASSLDSSYEQYF. As DNA, the CDR3 is TGTGCCAGCAGCTTAGACAGTTCCTACGAGCAGTACTTC.

This clone was seen a few times. The chain recombines TRBV15 with TRBJ2-5; D unresolved. The germline V and J ends were trimmed by 2 bases and 0 bases, with 1 base remaining between them. CDR1 LNHNV and CDR2 YYDKDF come from the germline V gene (reference sequence). The CDR3 contains 12 residues. Here the CDR3 DNA reads TGTGCCACCAGCAGAAACCAAGAGACCCAGTACTTC. Residues: CATSRNQETQYF.

This clone was detected only a few times. For the CDR3, the DNA is TGCGCCAGCAGCTTAAGGGGGCGCGACTACGAGCAGTACTTC. Translating gives CASSLRGRDYEQYF. The chain uses TRBV5-1 and TRBJ2-7; 7 bases are shared with TRBD1. Germline V CDR1 and CDR2: SGHRS, YFSETQ. This CDR3 is 14 amino acids long. J gave up 3 bases and V 2 bases, and 5 bases lay outside the gene matches. Looking up the rest from reference TRBV5-1 and TRBJ2-7 gives the full variable domain: KAGVTQTPRYLIKTRGQQVTLSCSPISGHRSVSWYQQTPGQGLQFLFEYFSETQRNKGNFPGRFSGRQFSNSRSEMNVSTLELGDSALYLCASSLRGRDYEQYFGPGTRLTVT.

The J gene is TRBJ1-5, the V gene TRBV15; D unresolved. V lost 0 bases, J lost 12 bases, and 12 bases lay in between. Germline values: CDR1 LNHNV, CDR2 YYDKDF (reference sequence). CDR3 length equals 13 residues. The CDR3, as DNA: TGTGCCACCAGCAGAGATCTGAAGGAGGTCCAGCATTTT. It yields the protein CATSRDLKEVQHF.

On this clone itself: Other DNA variants within this sample encode the same CDR3. The CDR3 spells CASSPGLGNQPQHF. In DNA form, the CDR3 reads TGTGCCAGCTCACCAGGGCTGGGCAATCAGCCCCAGCATTTT. V gene TRBV18 combines with J gene TRBJ1-5, with D unclear. Trimming shortened V by 2 bases and J by 2 bases, and 7 bases separated the two germline ends. This CDR3 is built from 14 residues. Germline CDR1 is KGHSH and CDR2 is LQKENI. Supplemented by reference TRBV18 and TRBJ1-5, the full variable domain reads NAGVMQNPRHLVRRRGQEARLRCSPMKGHSHVYWYRQLPEEGLKFMVYLQKENIIDESGMPKERFSAEFPKEGPSILRIQQVVRGDSAAYFCASSPGLGNQPQHFGDGTRLSIL.

In this sample, this clone turned up a few times. The chain has TRBV5-4 and TRBJ2-7; D unresolved. Trimming shortened V by 0 bases and J by 12 bases, and 13 bases separated the two germline ends. The CDR3 length is 12 residues. The germline V gene has CDR1 SGHNT and CDR2 YYREEE (reference sequence). The CDR3: CASSLDRAVVYF. DNA of the CDR3: TGTGCCAGCAGCTTGGATCGGGCCGTCGTGTACTTC.

The chain uses TRBV7-9 and TRBJ2-1; D unclear. This CDR3 has 13 amino acids. The germline V gene encodes CDR1 SEHNR and CDR2 FQNEAQ (reference sequence). V was trimmed by 6 bases and J by 9 bases, leaving 15 bases between them. CDR3 nucleotide sequence: TGTGCCAGCAGTCCCATGGTGGTGGTTGAGCAGTTCTTC. This gives the protein CASSPMVVVEQFF.

The V gene is TRBV30, the J gene TRBJ2-1; 7 nucleotides line up with TRBD1. The V gene's germline CDR1 is GTSNPN and CDR2 SVGIG (reference sequence). The CDR3 contains 15 residues. Losses at the gene ends were 6 bases for V and 0 bases for J; bases not matched to a gene: 8. CDR3 region: CACPSDRSSYNEQFF. The CDR3 DNA follows: TGTGCCTGCCCTTCGGACAGGAGCTCCTACAATGAGCAGTTCTTC.

The chain links TRBV4-1 to TRBJ2-7; no firm D call. Per germline, CDR1 MGHRA and CDR2 YSYEKL. The ends were cut back, 4 bases at V and 0 bases at J, with 13 bases in the middle. This CDR3 contains 15 residues. Written as DNA, the CDR3 is TGCGCCAGCAGCCCGTTGGGCCGAAGCTCCTACGAGCAGTACTTC. It specifies CASSPLGRSSYEQYF.

A few counts support this clone. The chain links TRBV14 to TRBJ1-1; 7 bases line up with TRBD1. This CDR3 spans 13 amino acids. In germline, CDR1 is SGHDN, CDR2 FVKESK. J gave up 3 bases and V 6 bases, and 4 bases lay outside the gene matches. The CDR3: CASRSQGDTEAFF. Here the CDR3 DNA reads TGTGCCAGCAGGTCCCAGGGGGACACTGAAGCTTTCTTT.

A few counts support this clone. V is TRBV5-4 and J is TRBJ2-1; maybe TRBD2 (6 bases). Germline V gene sequence: CDR1 SGHNT, CDR2 YYREEE (reference sequence). The CDR3 loop spans 12 amino acids. Trimming removed 0 bases from V and 10 bases from J, with 8 bases in between. CDR3 sequence reads: CASSLERGEQFF. In DNA, the CDR3 is TGTGCCAGCAGCTTGGAACGGGGGGAGCAGTTCTTC. Combining the CDR3 with reference TRBV5-4 and TRBJ2-1 gives the whole variable domain ETGVTQSPTHLIKTRGQQVTLRCSSQSGHNTVSWYQQALGQGPQFIFQYYREEENGRGNFPPRFSGLQFPNYSSELNVNALELDDSALYLCASSLERGEQFFGPGTRLTVL.

The chain uses TRBV13 and TRBJ2-7; 10 positions match TRBD2. The CDR3 covers 15 residues. Germline-derived CDR1 and CDR2 are PRHDT and FYEKMQ (reference sequence). Germline trimming cut 5 bases from V and 2 bases from J; bases unmatched to any gene: 6. The CDR3 sequence: CASSQERGGTYEQYF. The CDR3 DNA is TGTGCCAGCAGCCAGGAGCGGGGGGGAACCTACGAGCAGTACTTC.

The chain joins TRBV30 to TRBJ1-1; D gene unclear. Germline values: CDR1 GTSNPN, CDR2 SVGIG (reference sequence). Deletions cut 3 bases from V and 1 base from J, with 6 bases between. This CDR3 comprises 12 residues. In DNA, the CDR3 is TGTGCCTGGAGGCAAGCGAACACTGAAGCTTTCTTT. This translates into CAWRQANTEAFF. The whole variable domain, remainder taken from reference TRBV30 and TRBJ1-1, is SQTIHQWPATLVQPVGSPLSLECTVEGTSNPNLYWYRQAAGRGLQLLFYSVGIGQISSEVPQNLSASRPQDRQFILSSKKLLLSDSGFYLCAWRQANTEAFFGQGTRLTVV.

The V call is TRBV30, the J call TRBJ1-4; the match to TRBD1 covers 9 bases. CDR3 length: 13 amino acids. V dropped 3 bases and J dropped 10; count of bases not matched to a gene: 6. The germline gives CDR1 GTSNPN, CDR2 SVGIG (reference sequence). The CDR3 DNA sequence: TGTGCCTGGAGGGTCGGGACAGGGAGAAAACTGTTTTTT. Translated: CAWRVGTGRKLFF.

The chain has TRBV6-1 and TRBJ2-4; the match to TRBD1 covers 8 bases. The CDR3 covers 14 residues. In germline, CDR1 is MNHNS, CDR2 SASEGT. J lost 2 bases, V lost 6 bases, and 3 bases had no gene match. Written as DNA, the CDR3 is TGTGCCAGCAGGACAGGGGCTTCCAAAAACATTCAGTACTTC. Its protein product is CASRTGASKNIQYF.

This clone was observed a handful of times. V and J are TRBV4-1 and TRBJ2-7, with a weak D call TRBD2 (6 bases). The CDR3 contains 13 residues. Germline V lookup: CDR1 MGHRA, CDR2 YSYEKL. The germline V and J ends were trimmed by 0 bases and 5 bases, with 8 bases remaining between them. The CDR3 here is CASSQDTGDEQYF. The CDR3 nucleotides are TGCGCCAGCAGCCAAGATACGGGGGACGAGCAGTACTTC.

The chain employs TRBV6-1 and TRBJ2-5; TRBD1 or TRBD2 may be the D gene (5 bases each). Germline V CDR1 and CDR2: MNHNS, SASEGT. The CDR3 length is 13 residues. V shed 7 bases and J shed 5 bases, with 14 bases lying between them. The CDR3, as DNA: TGTGCCAGCATCCCCGGGGCGTCGGAGACCCAGTACTTC. It encodes CASIPGASETQYF.

This chain joins TRBV28 and TRBJ1-1; possible D gene TRBD1, 5 bases. Deletions cut 8 bases from V and 1 base from J, with 8 bases between. The CDR3 is 12 residues long. The germline V gene encodes CDR1 MDHEN and CDR2 SYDVKM. CDR3: CASGGTNTEAFF. The CDR3 DNA follows: TGTGCCAGCGGGGGGACGAACACTGAAGCTTTCTTT.

This clone was picked up a small number of times. This rearrangement joins TRBV29-1 to TRBJ1-3, with D perhaps TRBD1 (6 bases). Trimming left V 2 bases short and J 3 bases short, with 14 bases between. The CDR3 spans 15 residues. Looked up from germline, CDR1 is SQVTM and CDR2 is ANQGSEA. CDR3 DNA sequence: TGCAGCGTTGAAATGGGGGGCGCGAGTGGAAACACCATATATTTT. Translated, it gives CSVEMGGASGNTIYF.

This clone was seen a few times. This chain links TRBV7-2 with TRBJ2-7; 13 positions match TRBD2. V lost 6 bases to trimming and J lost 2 bases; unmatched junction nucleotides: 7. Germline assignment: CDR1 SGHTA and CDR2 FQGNSA. The CDR3 contains 16 residues. The CDR3 sequence: CASSPSGLAGAYEQYF. The CDR3 DNA reads TGTGCCAGCAGTCCGAGCGGACTAGCGGGGGCCTACGAGCAGTACTTC. Full variable domain (remainder filled in from reference TRBV7-2 and TRBJ2-7): GAGVSQSPSNKVTEKGKDVELRCDPISGHTALYWYRQSLGQGLEFLIYFQGNSAPDKSGLPSDRFSAERTGGSVSTLTIQRTQQEDSAVYLCASSPSGLAGAYEQYFGPGTRLTVT.

V is TRBV5-4 and J is TRBJ2-5, with D tentatively TRBD1 or TRBD2 (6 bases each). Germline CDR1 reads SGHNT; CDR2 reads YYREEE (reference sequence). The CDR3 has 18 residues. The V end was cut by 5 bases, the J end by 5 bases, with 28 bases between. The DNA for the CDR3 is TGTGCCAGCAGTTCGAAATCGACAGGCGGGGCAGCACGGGAGACCCAGTACTTC. Residues: CASSSKSTGGAARETQYF.

CDR3 region: CASSQATGRKAFF. CDR3 sequence (DNA): TGTGCCAGCAGCCAAGCGACAGGGAGAAAAGCTTTCTTT. The chain recombines TRBV14 with TRBJ1-1; TRBD1 aligns across 7 bases. The trim removed 1 base at V and 9 bases at J, leaving 5 bases unmatched. Germline assignment: CDR1 SGHDN and CDR2 FVKESK. The CDR3 extends over 13 amino acids.

This chain joins TRBV5-1 and TRBJ2-1; possibly TRBD1 or TRBD2 for D (5 bases each). The CDR3 length is 12 residues. Deletions cut 2 bases from V and 8 bases from J, with 8 bases between. Germline lookup yields CDR1 SGHRS and CDR2 YFSETQ. CDR3 sequence (DNA): TGCGCCAGCAGCTTAGGGACGGATGAGCAGTTCTTC. It encodes CASSLGTDEQFF.